These 11 T cell receptor beta chains share one sample of origin, sequenced in a study of blood T cell repertoires in COVID-19. Clones were sequenced by immunoSEQ multiplex PCR, and TCRdb holds only the in-frame ones, with some missing. Of about 150,000 clones in the sample, 87% were seen once. Specimen: peripheral blood. All receptors come from a man older than 75 with acute or convalescent COVID-19.

The CDR3 here is CASSDGLAGEVVFF. In nucleotides, the CDR3 is TGCGCCAGCAGTGACGGACTAGCGGGAGAGGTGGTGTTCTTC. The chain joins TRBV10-1 to TRBJ2-1, with 13 nucleotides matching TRBD2. Per the germline V gene, CDR1 is WNHNN and CDR2 is SYGVQD (reference sequence). V lost 3 bases to trimming and J lost 15 bases; unmatched junction nucleotides: 8. The CDR3 sequence is 14 residues long.

The CDR3 coding sequence is TGCGCCAGCAGCCAAGATCTAGGTAGTGAGCAGTTCTTC. This encodes CASSQDLGSEQFF. V is TRBV4-1 and J is TRBJ2-1; no definite D call. This CDR3 has 13 residues. With 0 bases removed from V and 9 bases from J, the gap between germline ends came to 9 bases. Germline loops: CDR1 MGHRA, CDR2 YSYEKL.

The rearrangement links TRBV2 to TRBJ2-5; 9 nucleotides agree with TRBD2. Trimming at V came to 5 bases and at J to 3 bases, leaving 4 bases not matched to a gene. The CDR3 runs 14 residues. Germline CDR1 SNHLY, CDR2 FYNNEI. CDR3 bases: TGTGCCAGCAGTATCTCTAGCGGGAAAGAGACCCAGTACTTC. Translated, it gives CASSISSGKETQYF.

The chain has TRBV18 and TRBJ2-1; D is ambiguous. This CDR3 is 15 amino acids long. Looked up from germline, CDR1 is KGHSH and CDR2 is LQKENI. Trimming removed 0 bases from V and 5 bases from J, with 11 bases in between. The CDR3 DNA reads as TGTGCCAGCTCACCACCATCTACTTTCAACAATGAGCAGTTCTTC. It codes for CASSPPSTFNNEQFF.

The CDR3 DNA is TGCGCCAGCAGAGCAGGGACTTCGTACCAAGAGACCCAGTACTTC. This sequence encodes CASRAGTSYQETQYF. This chain connects TRBV5-1 to TRBJ2-5; D is perhaps TRBD2 (6 bases). The V end was cut by 5 bases, the J end by 0 bases, with 14 bases between. This CDR3 is built from 15 residues. Germline V CDR1 and CDR2: SGHRS, YFSETQ. Combining the CDR3 with reference TRBV5-1 and TRBJ2-5 gives the whole variable domain KAGVTQTPRYLIKTRGQQVTLSCSPISGHRSVSWYQQTPGQGLQFLFEYFSETQRNKGNFPGRFSGRQFSNSRSEMNVSTLELGDSALYLCASRAGTSYQETQYFGPGTRLLVL.

This clone showed up just once. V is TRBV28 and J is TRBJ2-1; TRBD2 aligns across 7 bases. J gave up 7 bases and V 5 bases, and 14 bases lay outside the gene matches. In germline, CDR1 is MDHEN, CDR2 SYDVKM. This CDR3 spans 16 amino acids. CDR3 sequence reads: CASSPAGGGLLNEQFF. The CDR3 DNA follows: TGTGCCAGCAGTCCCGCTGGGGGGGGACTTCTAAATGAGCAGTTCTTC.

The chain couples TRBV10-3 to TRBJ2-1; TRBD1 aligns across 11 bases. Trimming took 6 bases from V and 9 from J; bases not matched to a gene: 7. The CDR3 has 14 amino acids. Germline lookup yields CDR1 ENHRY and CDR2 SYGVKD. CDR3 coding DNA: TGTGCCATCAGAACCGGGACAGGGGGAATTGAGCAGTTCTTC. Its translation is CAIRTGTGGIEQFF.

V and J are TRBV10-3 and TRBJ1-4, with 9 bases aligning to TRBD1. V gave up 2 bases and J gave up 8 bases; unmatched junction bases: 6. Looked up from germline, CDR1 is ENHRY and CDR2 is SYGVKD. The CDR3 has 15 residues. CDR3 coding DNA: TGTGCCATCAGTGAGGGGGGACAGGGCTACGAAAAACTGTTTTTT. Protein: CAISEGGQGYEKLFF.

The J gene is TRBJ2-6, the V gene TRBV5-6, with 10 bases that match TRBD2. The V segment lost 1 base and the J segment 0 bases; nucleotides outside the gene matches: 7. This CDR3 spans 19 amino acids. The V gene's germline CDR1 is SGHDT and CDR2 YYEEEE. DNA for the CDR3: TGTGCCAGCAGCTTGAGAGGCTCTAGCGGGAGCTCTGGGGCCAACGTCCTGACTTTC. This sequence encodes CASSLRGSSGSSGANVLTF.

The rearrangement uses TRBV6-1 and TRBJ2-1; 9 nucleotides match TRBD2. CDR1 MNHNS and CDR2 SASEGT come from the germline V gene. The CDR3 spans 15 residues. V lost 3 bases and J lost 9; bases outside the gene matches: 9. The CDR3 region has the DNA TGTGCCAGCAGTGATCCGGGACTAGCCCTCGGTGAGCAGTTCTTC. It codes for CASSDPGLALGEQFF.

This clone occurred once. The chain has TRBV24-1 and TRBJ2-3; 7 nucleotides agree with TRBD1. This CDR3 spans 16 amino acids. V was pared by 4 bases and J by 3 bases, with 9 bases of the junction left unmatched. Per germline, CDR1 KGHDR and CDR2 SFDVKD. The CDR3 sequence: CATSEGRQGGTDTQYF. The CDR3 nucleotides are TGTGCCACCAGTGAGGGAAGACAGGGTGGGACAGATACGCAGTATTTT.